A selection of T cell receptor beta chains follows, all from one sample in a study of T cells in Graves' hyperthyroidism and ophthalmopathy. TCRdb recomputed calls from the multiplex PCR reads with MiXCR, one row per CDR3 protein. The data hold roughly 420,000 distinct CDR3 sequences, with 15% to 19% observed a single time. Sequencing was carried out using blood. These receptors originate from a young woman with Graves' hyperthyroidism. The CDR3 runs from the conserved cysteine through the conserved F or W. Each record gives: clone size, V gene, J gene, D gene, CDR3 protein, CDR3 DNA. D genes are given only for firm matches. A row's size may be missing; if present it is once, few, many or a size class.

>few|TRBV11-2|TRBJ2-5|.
CASSLSPSTKETQYF
TGTGCCAGCAGCTTATCCCCCAGCACGAAAGAGACCCAGTACTTC
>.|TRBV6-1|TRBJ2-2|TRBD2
CASSPLGVSGSMWELFF
TGTGCCAGCAGCCCCTTGGGGGTTAGCGGGAGTATGTGGGAGCTGTTTTTT
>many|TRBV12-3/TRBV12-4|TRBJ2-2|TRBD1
CASSPGTGPRSGELFF
TGTGCCAGCAGCCCCGGGACAGGGCCCCGTAGCGGGGAGCTGTTTTTT
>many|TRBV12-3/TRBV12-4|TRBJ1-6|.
CASKMGESPLHF
TGTGCCAGCAAAATGGGGGAGTCACCCCTCCACTTT
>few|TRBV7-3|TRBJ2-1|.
CASGRADSSYNEQFF
TGTGCCTCGGGCCGGGCTGACAGCTCCTACAATGAGCAGTTCTTC
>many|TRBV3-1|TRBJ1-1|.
CASSQEGLGTEAFF
TGTGCCAGCAGCCAAGAGGGGCTGGGCACTGAAGCTTTCTTT
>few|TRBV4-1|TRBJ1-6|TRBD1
CASSSGQGRYSPLHF
TGCGCCAGCAGCTCCGGACAGGGCCGATATTCACCCCTCCACTTT
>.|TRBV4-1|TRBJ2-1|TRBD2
CASSQGRQRGASYNEQFF
TGCGCCAGCAGCCAAGGTCGGCAGCGGGGGGCCTCCTACAATGAGCAGTTCTTC
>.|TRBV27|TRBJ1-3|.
CASSAFSSGNTIYF
TGTGCCAGCAGCGCTTTTTCGTCTGGAAACACCATATATTTT
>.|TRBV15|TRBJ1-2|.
CATSRDYETAGFYGYTF
TGTGCCACCAGCAGAGATTACGAGACAGCGGGTTTCTATGGCTACACCTTC
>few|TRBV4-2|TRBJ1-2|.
CASSREDSDRNYGYTF
TGTGCCAGCAGCCGGGAGGACTCAGACAGAAACTATGGCTACACCTTC
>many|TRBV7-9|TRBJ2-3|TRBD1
CASSNQGVRDPTDTQYF
TGTGCCAGCAGCAATCAGGGGGTACGGGATCCCACAGATACGCAGTATTTT
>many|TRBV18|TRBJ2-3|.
CASSPGGFSTDTQYF
TGTGCCAGCTCACCAGGGGGATTTAGCACAGATACGCAGTATTTT
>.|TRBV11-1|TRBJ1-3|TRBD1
CASSGTGGSGNTIYF
TGTGCCAGCAGCGGCACAGGGGGCTCTGGAAACACCATATATTTT
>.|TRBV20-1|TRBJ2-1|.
CSASGGGYNEQLF
TGCAGTGCTAGCGGTGGCGGTTACAATGAGCAGCTCTTC
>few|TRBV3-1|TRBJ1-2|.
CASSQGGGFSVYGYTF
TGTGCCAGCAGCCAAGGGGGGGGTTTTAGTGTCTATGGCTACACCTTC
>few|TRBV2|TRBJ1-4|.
CASSQDRTTNEKLFF
TGTGCCAGCAGTCAAGACAGAACAACTAATGAAAAACTGTTTTTT
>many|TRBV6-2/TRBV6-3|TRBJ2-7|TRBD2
CASSGIVREVSYEQYF
TGTGCCAGCTCTGGGATTGTGCGGGAGGTTTCCTACGAGCAGTACTTC
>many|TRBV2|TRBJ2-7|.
CASSAPRGEQYF
TGTGCCAGCAGTGCCCCTAGGGGCGAGCAGTACTTC
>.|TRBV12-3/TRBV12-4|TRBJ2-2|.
CASSRIKGTGELFF
TGTGCCAGCAGTCGCATTAAAGGCACCGGGGAGCTGTTTTTT
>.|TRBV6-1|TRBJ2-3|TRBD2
CASSELASGAKQYF
TGTGCCAGCAGTGAACTGGCTAGCGGGGCAAAGCAGTATTTT
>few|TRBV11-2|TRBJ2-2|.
CASSGETGYTGELFF
TGTGCCAGCAGCGGGGAAACAGGGTACACCGGGGAGCTGTTTTTT
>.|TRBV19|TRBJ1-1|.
CATRELPITMNTEAFF
TGTGCCACCAGGGAGCTACCGATTACTATGAACACTGAAGCTTTCTTT